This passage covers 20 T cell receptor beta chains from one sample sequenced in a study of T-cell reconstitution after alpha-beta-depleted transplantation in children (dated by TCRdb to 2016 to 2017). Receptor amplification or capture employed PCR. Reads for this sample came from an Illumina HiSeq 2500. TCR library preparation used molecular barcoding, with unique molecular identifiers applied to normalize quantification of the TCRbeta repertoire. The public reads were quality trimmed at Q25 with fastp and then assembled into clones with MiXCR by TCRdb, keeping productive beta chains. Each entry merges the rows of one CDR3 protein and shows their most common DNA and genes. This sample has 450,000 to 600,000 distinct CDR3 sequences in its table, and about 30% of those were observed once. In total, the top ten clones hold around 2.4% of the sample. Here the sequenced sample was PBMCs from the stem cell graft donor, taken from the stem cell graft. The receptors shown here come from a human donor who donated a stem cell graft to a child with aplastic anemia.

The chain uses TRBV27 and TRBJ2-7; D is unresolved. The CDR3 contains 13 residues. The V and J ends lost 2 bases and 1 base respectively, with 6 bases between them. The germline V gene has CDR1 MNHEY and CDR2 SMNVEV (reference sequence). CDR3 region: CASSLMGSYEQYF. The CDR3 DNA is TGTGCCAGCAGTTTAATGGGGTCCTACGAGCAGTACTTC.

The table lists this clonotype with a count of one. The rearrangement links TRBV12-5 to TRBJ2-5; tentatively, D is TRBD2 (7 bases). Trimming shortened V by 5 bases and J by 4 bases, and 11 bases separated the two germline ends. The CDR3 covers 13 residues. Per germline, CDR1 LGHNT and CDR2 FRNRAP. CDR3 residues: CASGPGGRETQYF. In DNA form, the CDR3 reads TGTGCTAGTGGTCCCGGGGGGCGAGAGACCCAGTACTTC.

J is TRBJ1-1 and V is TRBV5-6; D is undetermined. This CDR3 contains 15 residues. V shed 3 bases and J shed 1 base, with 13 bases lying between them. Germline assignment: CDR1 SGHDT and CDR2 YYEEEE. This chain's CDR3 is CASSWPGPQNTEAFF. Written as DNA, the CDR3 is TGTGCCAGCAGCTGGCCCGGGCCCCAGAACACTGAAGCTTTCTTT.

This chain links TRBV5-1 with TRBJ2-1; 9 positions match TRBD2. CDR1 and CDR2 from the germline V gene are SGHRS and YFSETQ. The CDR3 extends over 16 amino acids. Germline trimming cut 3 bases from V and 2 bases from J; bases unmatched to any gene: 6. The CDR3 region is CASSWSREGTYNEQFF. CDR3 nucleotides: TGCGCCAGCAGCTGGTCGCGGGAGGGAACCTACAATGAGCAGTTCTTC.

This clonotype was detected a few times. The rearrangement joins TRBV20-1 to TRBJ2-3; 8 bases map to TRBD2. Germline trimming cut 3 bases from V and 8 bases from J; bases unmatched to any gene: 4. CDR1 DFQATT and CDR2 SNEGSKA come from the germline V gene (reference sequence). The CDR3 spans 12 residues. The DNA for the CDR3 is TGCAGTGCTAGCGGGAGGGAGGGTACGCAGTATTTT. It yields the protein CSASGREGTQYF.

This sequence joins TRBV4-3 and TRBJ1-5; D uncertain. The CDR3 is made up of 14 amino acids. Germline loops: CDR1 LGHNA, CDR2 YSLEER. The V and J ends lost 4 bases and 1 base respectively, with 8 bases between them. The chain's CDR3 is CASSPNPSNQPQHF. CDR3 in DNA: TGCGCCAGCAGCCCCAACCCCAGCAATCAGCCCCAGCATTTT.

CDR3 residues: CSARDRKGTGPQPNTEAFF. The CDR3 region has the DNA TGCAGTGCTAGAGATCGTAAAGGGACAGGGCCTCAACCGAACACTGAAGCTTTCTTT. The J gene is TRBJ1-1, the V gene TRBV20-1; 9 positions match TRBD1. The CDR3 covers 19 residues. The V gene end was trimmed by 0 bases and the J gene end by 1 base; junction bases not matched to a gene: 15. CDR1 DFQATT and CDR2 SNEGSKA come from the germline V gene (reference sequence).

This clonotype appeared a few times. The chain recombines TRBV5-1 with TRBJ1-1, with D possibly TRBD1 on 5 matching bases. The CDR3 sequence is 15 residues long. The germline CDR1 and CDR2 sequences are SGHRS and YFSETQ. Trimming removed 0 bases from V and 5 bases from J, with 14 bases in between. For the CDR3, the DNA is TGCGCCAGCAGCTTGGCTGGCAGGGAAGGAACTGAAGCTTTCTTT. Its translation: CASSLAGREGTEAFF.

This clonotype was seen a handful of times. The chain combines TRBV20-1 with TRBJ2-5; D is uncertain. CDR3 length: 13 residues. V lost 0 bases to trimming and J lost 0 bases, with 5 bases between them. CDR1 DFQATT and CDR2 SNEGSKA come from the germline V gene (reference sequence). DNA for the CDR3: TGCAGTGCTAGAGATCGGTACCAAGAGACCCAGTACTTC. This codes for CSARDRYQETQYF.

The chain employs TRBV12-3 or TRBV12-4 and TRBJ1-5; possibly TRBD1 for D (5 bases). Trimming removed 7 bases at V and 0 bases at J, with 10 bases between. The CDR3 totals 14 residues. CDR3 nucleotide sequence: TGTGCCAGCACTTCAGGGAGTAGCAATCAGCCCCAGCATTTT. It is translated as CASTSGSSNQPQHF.

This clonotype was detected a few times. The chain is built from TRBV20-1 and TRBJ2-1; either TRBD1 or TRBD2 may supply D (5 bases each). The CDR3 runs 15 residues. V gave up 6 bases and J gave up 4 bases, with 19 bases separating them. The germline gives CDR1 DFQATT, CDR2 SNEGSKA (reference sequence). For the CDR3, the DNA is TGCAGTGCAAGCTCCGGGACCAGCATTTACAATGAGCAGTTCTTC. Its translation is CSASSGTSIYNEQFF.

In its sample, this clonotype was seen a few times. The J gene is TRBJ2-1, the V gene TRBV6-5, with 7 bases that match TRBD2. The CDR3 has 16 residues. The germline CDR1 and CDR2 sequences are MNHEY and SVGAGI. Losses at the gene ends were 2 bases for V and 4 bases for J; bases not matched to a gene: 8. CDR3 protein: CASSYPSGAGYNEQFF. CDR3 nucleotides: TGTGCCAGCAGTTACCCCTCGGGAGCGGGATACAATGAGCAGTTCTTC.

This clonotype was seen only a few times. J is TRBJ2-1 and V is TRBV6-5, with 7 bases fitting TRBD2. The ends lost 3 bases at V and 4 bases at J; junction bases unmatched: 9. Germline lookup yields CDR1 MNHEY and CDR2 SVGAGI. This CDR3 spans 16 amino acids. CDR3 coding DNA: TGTGCCAGCAGTTATCGTGGGGGGGGGAGTTACAATGAGCAGTTCTTC. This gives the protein CASSYRGGGSYNEQFF.

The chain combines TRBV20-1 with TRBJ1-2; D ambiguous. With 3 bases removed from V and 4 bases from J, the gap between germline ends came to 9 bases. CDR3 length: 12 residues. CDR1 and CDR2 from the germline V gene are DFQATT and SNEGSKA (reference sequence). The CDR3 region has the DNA TGCAGTGCTAGGGCCGGGCCCTATGGCTACACCTTC. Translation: CSARAGPYGYTF.

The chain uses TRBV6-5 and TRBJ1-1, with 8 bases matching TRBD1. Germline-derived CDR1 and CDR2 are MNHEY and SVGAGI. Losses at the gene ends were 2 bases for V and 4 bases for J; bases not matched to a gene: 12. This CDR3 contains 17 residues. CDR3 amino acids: CASSYPRGPGLGTEAFF. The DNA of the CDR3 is TGTGCCAGCAGTTACCCCAGGGGGCCGGGGCTGGGCACTGAAGCTTTCTTT.

This CDR3 reads CASSTLERFTSGYTMSQFF. Here the CDR3 DNA reads TGTGCCAGCAGCACCCTCGAGAGATTTACTAGCGGGTATACAATGTCGCAGTTCTTC. The chain combines TRBV21-1 with TRBJ2-1; the table's D call, TRBD2, was not checked against the DNA. TRBV21-1 is shown as a pseudogene. The CDR3 is 19 residues long.

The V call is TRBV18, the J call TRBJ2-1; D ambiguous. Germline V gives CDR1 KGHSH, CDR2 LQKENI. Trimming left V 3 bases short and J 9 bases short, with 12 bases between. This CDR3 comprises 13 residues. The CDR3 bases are TGTGCCAGCTCACCGGACCCTAGTATTGAGCAGTTCTTC. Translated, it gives CASSPDPSIEQFF.

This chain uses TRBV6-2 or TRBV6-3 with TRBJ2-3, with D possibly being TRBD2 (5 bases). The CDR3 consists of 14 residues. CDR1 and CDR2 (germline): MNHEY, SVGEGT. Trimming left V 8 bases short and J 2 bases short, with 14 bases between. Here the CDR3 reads CASAEERYTDTQYF. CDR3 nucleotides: TGTGCCAGCGCGGAGGAGAGGTACACAGATACGCAGTATTTT.

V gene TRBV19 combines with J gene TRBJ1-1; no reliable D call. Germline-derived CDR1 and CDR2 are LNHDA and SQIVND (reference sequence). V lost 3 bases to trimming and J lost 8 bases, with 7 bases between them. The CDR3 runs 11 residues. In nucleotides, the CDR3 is TGTGCCAGTAGTATGGGATCCGAAGCTTTCTTT. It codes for CASSMGSEAFF.

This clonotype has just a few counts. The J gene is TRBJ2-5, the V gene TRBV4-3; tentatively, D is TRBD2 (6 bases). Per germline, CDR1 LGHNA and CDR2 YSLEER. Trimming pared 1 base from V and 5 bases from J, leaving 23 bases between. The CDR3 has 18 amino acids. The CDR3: CASSQALTGNGRPETQYF. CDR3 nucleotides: TGCGCCAGCAGCCAAGCCCTTACGGGAAACGGGAGACCTGAGACCCAGTACTTC.